This T cell receptor beta chain is drawn from a study of Ad26.COV2.S vaccination and SARS-CoV-2 variants. The table came from immunoSEQ multiplex PCR; TCRdb's copy has only in-frame clones and leaves some out. The table lists about 350,000 clones, approximately 86% of them singletons. In regard to this clone: Other nucleotide sequences from this sample produce the same CDR3.

The CDR3 is 12 residues long. V was shortened by 2 bases and J by 4 bases, with 2 bases between the two germline ends. Germline-derived CDR1 and CDR2 are KGHDR and SFDVKD. Described treatment: roughly 20 received Ad26.COV2.S at low or high dose, single or two shots; roughly 5 received placebo; per-sample allocation not given. The samples were gathered on day 63 after the first injection of vaccine or placebo. Sequenced material: peripheral blood, taken in a trial of Ad26.COV2.S vaccine versus placebo. The chain links TRBV24-1 to TRBJ1-5; D is ambiguous. This clonotype was obtained from a person aged 18 to 59 who received the Ad26.COV2.S COVID-19 vaccine or a placebo. CDR3 loop: CATSDSNQPQHF. DNA of the CDR3: TGTGCCACCAGTGATTCAAATCAGCCCCAGCATTTT.